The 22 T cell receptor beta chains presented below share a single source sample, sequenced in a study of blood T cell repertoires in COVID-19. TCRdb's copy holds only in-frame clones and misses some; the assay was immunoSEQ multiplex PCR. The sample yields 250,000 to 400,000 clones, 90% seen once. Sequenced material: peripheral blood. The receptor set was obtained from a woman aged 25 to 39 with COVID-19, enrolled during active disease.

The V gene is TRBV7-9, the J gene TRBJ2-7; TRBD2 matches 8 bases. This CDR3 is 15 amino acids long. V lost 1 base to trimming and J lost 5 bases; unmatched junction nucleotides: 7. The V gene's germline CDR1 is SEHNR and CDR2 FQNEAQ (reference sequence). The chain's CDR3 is CASSLGGSGKNEQYF. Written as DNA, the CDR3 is TGTGCCAGCAGCTTAGGGGGTAGCGGGAAAAACGAGCAGTACTTC.

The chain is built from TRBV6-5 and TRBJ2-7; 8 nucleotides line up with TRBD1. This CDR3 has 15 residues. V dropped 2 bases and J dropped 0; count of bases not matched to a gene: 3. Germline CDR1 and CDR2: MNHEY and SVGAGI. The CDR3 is CASSYIQGGSYEQYF. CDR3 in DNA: TGTGCCAGCAGTTACATACAGGGGGGCTCCTACGAGCAGTACTTC.

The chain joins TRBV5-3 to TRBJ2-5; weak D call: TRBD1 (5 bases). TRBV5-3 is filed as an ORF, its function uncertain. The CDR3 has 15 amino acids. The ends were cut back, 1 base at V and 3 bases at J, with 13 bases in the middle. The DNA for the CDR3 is TGTGCCAGAAGCTTGAAACAGGCCTTTGAAGAGACCCAGTACTTC. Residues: CARSLKQAFEETQYF.

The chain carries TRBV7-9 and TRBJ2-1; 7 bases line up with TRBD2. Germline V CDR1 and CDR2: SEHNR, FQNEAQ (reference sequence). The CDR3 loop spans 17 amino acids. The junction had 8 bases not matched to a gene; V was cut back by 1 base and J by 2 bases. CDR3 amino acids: CASSLGDYLFPYNEQFF. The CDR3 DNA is TGTGCCAGCAGCTTAGGGGACTACCTCTTCCCCTACAATGAGCAGTTCTTC.

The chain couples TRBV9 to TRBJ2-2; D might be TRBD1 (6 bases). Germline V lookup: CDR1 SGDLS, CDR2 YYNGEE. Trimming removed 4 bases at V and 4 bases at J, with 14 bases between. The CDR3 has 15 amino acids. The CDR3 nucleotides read TGTGCCAGCAGCTCCGAGGGGGTCGGCACCGGGGAGCTGTTTTTT. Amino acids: CASSSEGVGTGELFF.

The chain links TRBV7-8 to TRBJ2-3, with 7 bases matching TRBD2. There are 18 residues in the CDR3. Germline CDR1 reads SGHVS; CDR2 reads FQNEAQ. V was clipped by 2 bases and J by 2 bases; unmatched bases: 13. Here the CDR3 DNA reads TGTGCCAGCAGCTTACCGTCTGGGCTAGCGGAGAACACAGATACGCAGTATTTT. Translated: CASSLPSGLAENTDTQYF.

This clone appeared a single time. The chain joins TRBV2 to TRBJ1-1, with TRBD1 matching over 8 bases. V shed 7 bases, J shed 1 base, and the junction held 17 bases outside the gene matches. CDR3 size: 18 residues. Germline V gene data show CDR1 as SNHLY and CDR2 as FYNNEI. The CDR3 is CASNRSPVLGQGNTEAFF. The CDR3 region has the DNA TGTGCCAGCAATCGTTCTCCAGTGCTCGGACAGGGGAACACTGAAGCTTTCTTT.

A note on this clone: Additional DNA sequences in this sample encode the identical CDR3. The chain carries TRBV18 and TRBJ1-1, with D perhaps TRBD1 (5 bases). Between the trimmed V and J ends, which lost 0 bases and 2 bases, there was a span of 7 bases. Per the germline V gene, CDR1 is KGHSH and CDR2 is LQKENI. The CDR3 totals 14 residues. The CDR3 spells CASSPPTANTEAFF. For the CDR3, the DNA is TGTGCCAGCTCACCACCGACAGCCAACACTGAAGCTTTCTTT.

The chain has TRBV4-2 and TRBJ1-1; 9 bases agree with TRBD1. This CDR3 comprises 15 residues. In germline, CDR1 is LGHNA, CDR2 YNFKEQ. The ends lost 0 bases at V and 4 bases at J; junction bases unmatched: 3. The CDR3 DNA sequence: TGTGCCAGCAGCCAAGAACAGGGGGCTCCCACTGAAGCTTTCTTT. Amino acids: CASSQEQGAPTEAFF.

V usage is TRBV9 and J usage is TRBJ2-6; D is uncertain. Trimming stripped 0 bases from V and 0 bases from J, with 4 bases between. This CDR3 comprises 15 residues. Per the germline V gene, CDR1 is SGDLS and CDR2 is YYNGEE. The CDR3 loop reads CASSVDSSGANVLTF. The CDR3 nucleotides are TGTGCCAGCAGCGTAGATAGCTCTGGGGCCAACGTCCTGACTTTC.

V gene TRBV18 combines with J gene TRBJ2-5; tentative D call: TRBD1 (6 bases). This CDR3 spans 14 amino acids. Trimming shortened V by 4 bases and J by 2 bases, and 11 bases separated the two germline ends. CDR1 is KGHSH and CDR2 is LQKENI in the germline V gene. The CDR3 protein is CASSLRTVQETQYF. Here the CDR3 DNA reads TGTGCCAGCTCACTCCGGACAGTACAAGAGACCCAGTACTTC.

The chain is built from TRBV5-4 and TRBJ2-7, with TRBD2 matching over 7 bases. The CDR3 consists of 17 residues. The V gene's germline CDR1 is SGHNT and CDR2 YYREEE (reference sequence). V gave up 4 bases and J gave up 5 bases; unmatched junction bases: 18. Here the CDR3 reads CASSIDSSGSGPDEQYF. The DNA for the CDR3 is TGTGCCAGCAGCATAGACTCTAGCGGTTCAGGGCCCGACGAGCAGTACTTC.

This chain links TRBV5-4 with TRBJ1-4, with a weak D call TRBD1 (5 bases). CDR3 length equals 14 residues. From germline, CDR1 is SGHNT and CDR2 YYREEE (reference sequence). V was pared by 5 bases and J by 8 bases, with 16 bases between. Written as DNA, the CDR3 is TGTGCCAGCAGTGAACGTCAGGGTCAAGAAAAACTGTTTTTT. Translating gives CASSERQGQEKLFF.

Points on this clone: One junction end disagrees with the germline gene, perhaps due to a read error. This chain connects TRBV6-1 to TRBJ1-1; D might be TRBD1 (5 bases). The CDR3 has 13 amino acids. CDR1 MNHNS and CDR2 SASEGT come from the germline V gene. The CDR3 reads CASREGHTTEAFF. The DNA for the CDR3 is TGTGCCAGCAGGGAAGGACATACGACTGAAGCTTTCTTT.

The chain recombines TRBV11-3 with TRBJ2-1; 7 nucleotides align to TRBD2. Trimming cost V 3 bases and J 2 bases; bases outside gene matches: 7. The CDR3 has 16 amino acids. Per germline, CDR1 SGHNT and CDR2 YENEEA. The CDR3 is CASSLGGGSPYNEQFF. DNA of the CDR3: TGTGCCAGCAGCTTGGGCGGCGGGAGTCCCTACAATGAGCAGTTCTTC. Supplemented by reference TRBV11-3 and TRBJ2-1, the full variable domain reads EAGVVQSPRYKIIEKKQPVAFWCNPISGHNTLYWYLQNLGQGPELLIRYENEEAVDDSQLPKDRFSAERLKGVDSTLKIQPAELGDSAVYLCASSLGGGSPYNEQFFGPGTRLTVL.

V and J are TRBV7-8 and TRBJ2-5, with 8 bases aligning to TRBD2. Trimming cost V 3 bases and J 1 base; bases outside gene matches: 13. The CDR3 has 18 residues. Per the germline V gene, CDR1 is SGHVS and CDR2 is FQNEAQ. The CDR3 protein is CASSFPRGGSDPQETQYF. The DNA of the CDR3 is TGTGCCAGCAGCTTTCCCCGGGGGGGAAGCGACCCCCAAGAGACCCAGTACTTC.

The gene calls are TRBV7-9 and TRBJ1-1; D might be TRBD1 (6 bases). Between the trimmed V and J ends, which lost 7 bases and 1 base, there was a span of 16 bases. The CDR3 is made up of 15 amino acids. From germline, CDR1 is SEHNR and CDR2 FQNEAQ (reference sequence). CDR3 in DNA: TGTGCCAGCATAGGGGGATGGAGACCGAACACTGAAGCTTTCTTT. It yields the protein CASIGGWRPNTEAFF.

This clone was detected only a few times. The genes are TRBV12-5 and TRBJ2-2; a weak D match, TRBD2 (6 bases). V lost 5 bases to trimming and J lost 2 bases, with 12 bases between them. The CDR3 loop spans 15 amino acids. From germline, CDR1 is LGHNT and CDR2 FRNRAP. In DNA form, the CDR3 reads TGTGCTAGTGGTCTTAGCGGAGGAAACACCGGGGAGCTGTTTTTT. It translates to CASGLSGGNTGELFF.

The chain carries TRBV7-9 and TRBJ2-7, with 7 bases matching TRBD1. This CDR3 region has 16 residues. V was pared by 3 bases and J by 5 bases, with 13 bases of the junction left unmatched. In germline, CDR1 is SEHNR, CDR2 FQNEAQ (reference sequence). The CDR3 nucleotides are TGTGCCAGCAGCTTCCCCGTAGGGGGCCCCCGGGACGAGCAGTACTTC. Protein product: CASSFPVGGPRDEQYF.

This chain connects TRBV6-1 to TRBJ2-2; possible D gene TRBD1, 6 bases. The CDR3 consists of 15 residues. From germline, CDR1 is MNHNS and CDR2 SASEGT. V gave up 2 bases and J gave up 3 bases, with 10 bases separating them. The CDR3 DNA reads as TGTGCCAGCAGTGAACAGGGGTGGTACACCGGGGAGCTGTTTTTT. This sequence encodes CASSEQGWYTGELFF.

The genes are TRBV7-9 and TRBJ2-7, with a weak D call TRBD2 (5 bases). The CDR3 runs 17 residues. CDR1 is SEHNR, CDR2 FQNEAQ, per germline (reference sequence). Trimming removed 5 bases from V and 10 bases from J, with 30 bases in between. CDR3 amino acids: CASSPRDELGKRSAQYF. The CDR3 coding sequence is TGTGCCAGCAGCCCCCGAGACGAATTGGGCAAGCGGAGCGCCCAGTACTTC.

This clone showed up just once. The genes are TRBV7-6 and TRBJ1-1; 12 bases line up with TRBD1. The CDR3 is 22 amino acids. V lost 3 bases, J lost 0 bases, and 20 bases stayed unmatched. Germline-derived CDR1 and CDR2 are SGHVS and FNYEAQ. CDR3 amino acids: CASSFRRPGQGALGPMNTEAFF. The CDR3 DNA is TGTGCCAGCAGCTTTAGGAGACCGGGACAGGGGGCGCTTGGACCTATGAACACTGAAGCTTTCTTT.